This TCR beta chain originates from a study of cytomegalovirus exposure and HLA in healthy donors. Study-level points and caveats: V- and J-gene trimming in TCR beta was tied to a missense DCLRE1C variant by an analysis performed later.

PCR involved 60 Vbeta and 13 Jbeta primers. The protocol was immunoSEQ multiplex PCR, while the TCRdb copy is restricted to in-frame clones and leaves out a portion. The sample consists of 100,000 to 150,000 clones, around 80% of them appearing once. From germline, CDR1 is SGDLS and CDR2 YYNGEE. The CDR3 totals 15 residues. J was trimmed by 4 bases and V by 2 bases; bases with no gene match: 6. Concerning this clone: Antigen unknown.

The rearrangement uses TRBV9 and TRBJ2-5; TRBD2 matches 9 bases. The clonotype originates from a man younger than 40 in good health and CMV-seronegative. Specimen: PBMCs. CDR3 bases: TGTGCCAGCAGCGTTTTTCTAGCGGGGCCAGAGACCCAGTACTTC. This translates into CASSVFLAGPETQYF.